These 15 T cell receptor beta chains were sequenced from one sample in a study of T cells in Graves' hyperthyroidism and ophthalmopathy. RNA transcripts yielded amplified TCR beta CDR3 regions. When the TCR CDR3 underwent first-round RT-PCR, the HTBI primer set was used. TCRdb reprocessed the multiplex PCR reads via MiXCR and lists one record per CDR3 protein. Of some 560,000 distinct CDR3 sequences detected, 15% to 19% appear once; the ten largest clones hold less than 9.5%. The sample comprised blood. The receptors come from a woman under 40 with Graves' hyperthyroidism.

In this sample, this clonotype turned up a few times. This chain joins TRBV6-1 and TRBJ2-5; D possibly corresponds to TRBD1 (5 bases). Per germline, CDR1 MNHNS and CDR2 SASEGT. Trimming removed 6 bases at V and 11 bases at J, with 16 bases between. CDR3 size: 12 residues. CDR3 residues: CASRPAQGYQYF. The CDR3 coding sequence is TGTGCCAGCAGGCCCGCCCAGGGTTATCAGTACTTC.

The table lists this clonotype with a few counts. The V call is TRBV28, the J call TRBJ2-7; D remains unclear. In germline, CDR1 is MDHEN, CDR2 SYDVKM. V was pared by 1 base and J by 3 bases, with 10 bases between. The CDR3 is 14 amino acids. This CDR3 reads CASSLLPGRYEQYF. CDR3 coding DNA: TGTGCCAGCAGTTTATTACCCGGCCGCTACGAGCAGTACTTC.

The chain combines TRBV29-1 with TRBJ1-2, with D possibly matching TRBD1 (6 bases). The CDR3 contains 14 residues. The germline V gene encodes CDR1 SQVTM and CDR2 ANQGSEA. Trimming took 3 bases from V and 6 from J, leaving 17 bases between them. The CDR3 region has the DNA TGCAGCGTTGACACTCCCTGGGGGCGGGATGGCTACACCTTC. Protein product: CSVDTPWGRDGYTF.

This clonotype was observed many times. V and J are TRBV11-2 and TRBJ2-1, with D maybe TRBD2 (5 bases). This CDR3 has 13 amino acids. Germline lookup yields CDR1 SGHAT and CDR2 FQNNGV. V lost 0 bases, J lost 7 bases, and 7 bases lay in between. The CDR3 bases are TGTGCCAGCAGCTTAGATACGGGAAATGAGCAGTTCTTC. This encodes CASSLDTGNEQFF. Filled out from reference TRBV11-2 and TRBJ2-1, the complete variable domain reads EAGVAQSPRYKIIEKRQSVAFWCNPISGHATLYWYQQILGQGPKLLIQFQNNGVVDDSQLPKDRFSAERLKGVDSTLKIQPAKLEDSAVYLCASSLDTGNEQFFGPGTRLTVL.

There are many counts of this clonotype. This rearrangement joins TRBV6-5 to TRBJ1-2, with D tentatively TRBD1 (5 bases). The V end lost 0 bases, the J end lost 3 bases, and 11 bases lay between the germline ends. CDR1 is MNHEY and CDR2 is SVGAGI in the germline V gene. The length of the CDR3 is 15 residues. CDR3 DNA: TGTGCCAGCAGTTACTCCCGGGGACGGCACTATGGCTACACCTTC. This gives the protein CASSYSRGRHYGYTF.

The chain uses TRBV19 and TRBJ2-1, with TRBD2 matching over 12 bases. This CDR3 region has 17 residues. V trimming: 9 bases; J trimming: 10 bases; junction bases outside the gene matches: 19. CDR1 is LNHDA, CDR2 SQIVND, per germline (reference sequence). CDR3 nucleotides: TGTGCCAGCACCCGGGGGACTAGCGGGTTCTCACCGCCGGAGCAGTTCTTC. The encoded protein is CASTRGTSGFSPPEQFF.

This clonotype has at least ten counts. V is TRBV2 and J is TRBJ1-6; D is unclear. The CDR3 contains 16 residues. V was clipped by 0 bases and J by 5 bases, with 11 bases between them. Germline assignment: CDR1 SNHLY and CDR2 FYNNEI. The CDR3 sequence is CASSEAPGIHNSPLHF. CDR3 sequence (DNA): TGTGCCAGCAGTGAAGCCCCTGGAATCCATAATTCACCCCTCCACTTT.

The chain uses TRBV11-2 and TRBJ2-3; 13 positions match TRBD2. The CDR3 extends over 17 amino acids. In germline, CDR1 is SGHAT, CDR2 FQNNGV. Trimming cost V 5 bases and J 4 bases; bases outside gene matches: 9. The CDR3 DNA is TGTGCCAGCAGCGAGAGGACTAGCGGGAGAGGGGCAGATACGCAGTATTTT. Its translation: CASSERTSGRGADTQYF. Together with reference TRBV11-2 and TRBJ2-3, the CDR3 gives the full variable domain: EAGVAQSPRYKIIEKRQSVAFWCNPISGHATLYWYQQILGQGPKLLIQFQNNGVVDDSQLPKDRFSAERLKGVDSTLKIQPAKLEDSAVYLCASSERTSGRGADTQYFGPGTRLTVL.

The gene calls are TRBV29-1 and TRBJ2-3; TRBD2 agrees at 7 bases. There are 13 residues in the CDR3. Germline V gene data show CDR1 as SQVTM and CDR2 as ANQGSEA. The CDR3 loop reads CSSGGSSADTQYF. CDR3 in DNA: TGCTCTAGCGGCGGGAGTAGCGCAGATACGCAGTATTTT.

CDR3 amino acids: CAWSRLEERGDEQFF. Written as DNA, the CDR3 is TGTGCCTGGAGCCGGCTAGAAGAGAGGGGCGATGAGCAGTTCTTC. The genes are TRBV30 and TRBJ2-1; D is tentatively TRBD1 or TRBD2 (5 bases each). With 3 bases removed from V and 8 bases from J, the gap between germline ends came to 20 bases. The CDR3 contains 15 residues. Germline CDR1 and CDR2: GTSNPN and SVGIG (reference sequence).

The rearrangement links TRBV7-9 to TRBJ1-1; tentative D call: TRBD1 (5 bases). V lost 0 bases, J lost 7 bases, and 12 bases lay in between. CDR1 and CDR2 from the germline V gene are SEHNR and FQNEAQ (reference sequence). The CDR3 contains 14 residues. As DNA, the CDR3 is TGTGCCAGCAGCTTAGCGGGCGGTGGGGGTGAAGCTTTCTTT. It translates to CASSLAGGGGEAFF.

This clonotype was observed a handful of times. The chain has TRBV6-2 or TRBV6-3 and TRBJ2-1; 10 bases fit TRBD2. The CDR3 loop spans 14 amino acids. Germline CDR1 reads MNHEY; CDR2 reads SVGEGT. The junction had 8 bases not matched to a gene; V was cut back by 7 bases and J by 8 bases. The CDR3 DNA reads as TGTGCCAGCAATCCTAGCGGGAGTTTCTATGAGCAGTTCTTC. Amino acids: CASNPSGSFYEQFF.

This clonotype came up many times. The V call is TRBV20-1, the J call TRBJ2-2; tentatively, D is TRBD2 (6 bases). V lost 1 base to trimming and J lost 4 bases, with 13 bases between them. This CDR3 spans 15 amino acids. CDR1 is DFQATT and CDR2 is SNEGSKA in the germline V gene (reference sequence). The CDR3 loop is CSARVGGGGTGELFF. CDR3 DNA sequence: TGCAGTGCTAGAGTTGGGGGAGGAGGCACCGGGGAGCTGTTTTTT.

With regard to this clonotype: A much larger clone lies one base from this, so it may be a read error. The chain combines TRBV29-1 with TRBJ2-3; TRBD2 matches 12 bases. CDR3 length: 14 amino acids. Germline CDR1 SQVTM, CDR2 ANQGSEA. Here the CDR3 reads CSVARLAGEDRQYF. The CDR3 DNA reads TGCAGCGTTGCCAGACTAGCGGGAGAGGATAGGCAGTATTTT.

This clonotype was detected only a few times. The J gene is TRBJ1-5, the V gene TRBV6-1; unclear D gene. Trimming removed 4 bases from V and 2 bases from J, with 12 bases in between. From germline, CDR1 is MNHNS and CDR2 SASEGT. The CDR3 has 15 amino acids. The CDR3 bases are TGTGCCAGCAGTGTTTTGGGGTGGGGCAATCAGCCCCAGCATTTT. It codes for CASSVLGWGNQPQHF.